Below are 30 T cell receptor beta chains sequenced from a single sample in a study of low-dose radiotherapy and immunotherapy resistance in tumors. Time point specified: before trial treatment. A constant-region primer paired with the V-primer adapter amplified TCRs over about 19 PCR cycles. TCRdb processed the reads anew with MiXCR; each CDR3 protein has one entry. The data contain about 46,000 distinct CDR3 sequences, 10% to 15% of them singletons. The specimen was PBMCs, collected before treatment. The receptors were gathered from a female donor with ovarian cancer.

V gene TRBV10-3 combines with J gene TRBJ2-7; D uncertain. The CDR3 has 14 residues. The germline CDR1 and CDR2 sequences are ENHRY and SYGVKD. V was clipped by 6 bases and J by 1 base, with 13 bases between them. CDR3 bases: TGTGCCATCAGCTCACCGGGCACGTCCTACGAGCAGTACTTC. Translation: CAISSPGTSYEQYF.

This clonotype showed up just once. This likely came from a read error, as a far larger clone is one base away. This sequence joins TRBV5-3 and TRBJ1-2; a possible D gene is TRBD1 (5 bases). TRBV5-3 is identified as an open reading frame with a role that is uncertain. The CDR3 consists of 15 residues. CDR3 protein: CASSLSGAPNDGYTF. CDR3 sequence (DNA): TGTGCCAGCAGCCTCTCTGGGGCCCCTAACGATGGCTACACCTTC.

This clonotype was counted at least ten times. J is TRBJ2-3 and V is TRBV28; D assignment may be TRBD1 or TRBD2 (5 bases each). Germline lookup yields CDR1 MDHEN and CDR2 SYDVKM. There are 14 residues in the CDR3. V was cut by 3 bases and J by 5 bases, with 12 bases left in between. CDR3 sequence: CASSLVGARDTQYF. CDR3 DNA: TGTGCCAGCAGTTTGGTCGGGGCAAGAGATACGCAGTATTTT.

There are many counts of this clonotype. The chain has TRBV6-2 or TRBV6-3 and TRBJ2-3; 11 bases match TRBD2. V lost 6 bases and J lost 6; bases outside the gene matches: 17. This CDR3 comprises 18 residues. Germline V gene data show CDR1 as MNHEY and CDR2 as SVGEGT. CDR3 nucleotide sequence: TGTGCCAGCAGCTTTGGGGGGATTAGCGGGGGGGCCATCGATACGCAGTATTTT. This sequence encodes CASSFGGISGGAIDTQYF.

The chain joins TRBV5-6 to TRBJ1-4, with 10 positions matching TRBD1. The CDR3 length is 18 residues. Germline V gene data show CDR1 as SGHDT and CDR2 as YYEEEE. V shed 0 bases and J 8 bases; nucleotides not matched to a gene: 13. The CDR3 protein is CASSLVPHRTGGREKLFF. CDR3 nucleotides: TGTGCCAGCAGCTTGGTGCCCCACCGGACAGGGGGGAGGGAAAAACTGTTTTTT.

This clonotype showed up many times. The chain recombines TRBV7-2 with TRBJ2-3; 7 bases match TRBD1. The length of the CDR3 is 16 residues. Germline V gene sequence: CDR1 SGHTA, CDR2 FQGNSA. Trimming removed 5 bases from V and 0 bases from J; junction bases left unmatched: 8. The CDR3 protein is CASSPIGGQSTDTQYF. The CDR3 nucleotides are TGTGCCAGCAGCCCCATAGGGGGACAGAGCACAGATACGCAGTATTTT. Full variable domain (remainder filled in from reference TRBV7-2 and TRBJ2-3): GAGVSQSPSNKVTEKGKDVELRCDPISGHTALYWYRQSLGQGLEFLIYFQGNSAPDKSGLPSDRFSAERTGGSVSTLTIQRTQQEDSAVYLCASSPIGGQSTDTQYFGPGTRLTVL.

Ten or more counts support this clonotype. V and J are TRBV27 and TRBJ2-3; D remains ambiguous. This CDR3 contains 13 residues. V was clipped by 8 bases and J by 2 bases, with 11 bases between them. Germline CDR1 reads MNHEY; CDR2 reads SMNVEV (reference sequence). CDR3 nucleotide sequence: TGTGCCAGCGGCACTCTCGACACAGATACGCAGTATTTT. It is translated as CASGTLDTDTQYF.

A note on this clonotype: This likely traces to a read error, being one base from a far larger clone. CDR3 in amino acids: CDSEIGGLYNEQFF. CDR3 nucleotides: TGTGACAGCGAAATTGGGGGGCTCTACAATGAGCAGTTCTTC. J is TRBJ2-1 and V is TRBV6-8; D may match TRBD1 or TRBD2 (6 bases each). Germline-derived CDR1 and CDR2 are MNHGY and SAAAGT. The CDR3 is 14 residues long.

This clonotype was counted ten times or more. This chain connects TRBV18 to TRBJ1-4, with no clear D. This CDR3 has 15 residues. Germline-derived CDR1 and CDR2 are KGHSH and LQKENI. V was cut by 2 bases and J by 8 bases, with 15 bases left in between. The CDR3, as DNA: TGTGCCAGCTCACCAGATCTTACAGCCAAGGAAAAACTGTTTTTT. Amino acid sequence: CASSPDLTAKEKLFF.

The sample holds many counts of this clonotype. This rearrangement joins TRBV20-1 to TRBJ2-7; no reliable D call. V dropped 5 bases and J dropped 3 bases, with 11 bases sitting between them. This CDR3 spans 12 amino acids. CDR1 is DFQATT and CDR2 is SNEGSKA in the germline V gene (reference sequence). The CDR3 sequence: CSAAKGFYEQYF. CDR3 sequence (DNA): TGCAGTGCTGCCAAGGGTTTCTACGAGCAGTACTTC.

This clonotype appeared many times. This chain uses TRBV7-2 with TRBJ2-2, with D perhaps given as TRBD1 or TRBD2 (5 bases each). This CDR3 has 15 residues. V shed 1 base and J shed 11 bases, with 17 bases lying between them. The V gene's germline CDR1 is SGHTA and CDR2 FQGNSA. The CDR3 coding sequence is TGTGCCAGCAGCTTAGTCCGGGGCGCCCAGGCCGAGCTGTTTTTT. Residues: CASSLVRGAQAELFF.

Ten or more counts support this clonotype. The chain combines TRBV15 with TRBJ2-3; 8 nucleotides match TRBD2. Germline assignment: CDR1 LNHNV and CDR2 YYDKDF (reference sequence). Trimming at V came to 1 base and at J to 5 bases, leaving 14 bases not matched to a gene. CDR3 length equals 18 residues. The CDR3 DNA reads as TGTGCCACCAGCAGAGGGGACTCGGGAGGGAGGGGGAAAGATACGCAGTATTTT. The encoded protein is CATSRGDSGGRGKDTQYF.

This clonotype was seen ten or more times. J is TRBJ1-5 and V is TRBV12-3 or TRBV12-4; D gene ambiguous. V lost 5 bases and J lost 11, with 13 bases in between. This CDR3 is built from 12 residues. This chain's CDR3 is CASSPSGGSQHF. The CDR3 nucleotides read TGTGCCAGCAGTCCATCGGGAGGGTCCCAGCATTTT.

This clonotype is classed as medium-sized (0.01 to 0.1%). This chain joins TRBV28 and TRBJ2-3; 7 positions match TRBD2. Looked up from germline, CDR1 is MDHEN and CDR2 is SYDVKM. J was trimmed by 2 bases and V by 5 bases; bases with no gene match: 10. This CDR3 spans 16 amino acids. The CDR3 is CASSDKTSWFTDTQYF. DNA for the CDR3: TGTGCCAGCAGTGATAAGACTAGCTGGTTCACAGATACGCAGTATTTT.

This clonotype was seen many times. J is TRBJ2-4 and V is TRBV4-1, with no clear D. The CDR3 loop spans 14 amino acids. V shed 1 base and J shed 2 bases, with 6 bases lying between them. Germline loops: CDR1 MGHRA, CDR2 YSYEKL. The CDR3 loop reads CASSQVGTKNIQYF. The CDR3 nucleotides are TGCGCCAGCAGCCAAGTGGGAACCAAAAACATTCAGTACTTC.

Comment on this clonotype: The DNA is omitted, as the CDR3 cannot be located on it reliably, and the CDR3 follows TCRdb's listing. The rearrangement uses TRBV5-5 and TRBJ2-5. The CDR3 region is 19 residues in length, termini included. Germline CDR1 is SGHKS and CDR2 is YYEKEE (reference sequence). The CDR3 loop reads CASSIYLCSVRTAQETQYF.

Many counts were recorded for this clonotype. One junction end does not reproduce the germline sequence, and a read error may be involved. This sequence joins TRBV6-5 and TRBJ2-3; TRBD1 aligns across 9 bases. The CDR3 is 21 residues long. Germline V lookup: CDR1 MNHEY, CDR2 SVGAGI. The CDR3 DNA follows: TGTGCCAGCACCCTCACCCCCGCCGGGACAGGGTGGGAGCGGGGCCCGGGTACGCATTATTTT. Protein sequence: CASTLTPAGTGWERGPGTHYF.

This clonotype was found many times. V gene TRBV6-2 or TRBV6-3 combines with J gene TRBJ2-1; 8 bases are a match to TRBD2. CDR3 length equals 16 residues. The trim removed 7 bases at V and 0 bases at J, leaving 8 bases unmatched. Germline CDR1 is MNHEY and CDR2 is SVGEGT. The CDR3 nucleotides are TGTGCCAGCAATGCTCAGCGGGGGAGCTCCTACAATGAGCAGTTCTTC. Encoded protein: CASNAQRGSSYNEQFF.

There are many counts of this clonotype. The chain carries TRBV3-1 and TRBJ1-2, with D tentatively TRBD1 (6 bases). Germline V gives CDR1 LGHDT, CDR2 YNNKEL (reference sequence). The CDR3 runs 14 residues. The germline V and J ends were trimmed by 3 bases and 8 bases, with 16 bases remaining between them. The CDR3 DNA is TGTGCCAGCAGCCACAAAGGGGGGGGAGCCGGCTACACCTTC. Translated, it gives CASSHKGGGAGYTF.

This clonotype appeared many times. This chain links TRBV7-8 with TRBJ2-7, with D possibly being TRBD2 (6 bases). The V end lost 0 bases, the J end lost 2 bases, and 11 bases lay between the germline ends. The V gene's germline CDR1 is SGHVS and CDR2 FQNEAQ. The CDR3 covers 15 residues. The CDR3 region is CASSLAVSGTYEQYF. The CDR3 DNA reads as TGTGCCAGCAGCTTAGCGGTTAGCGGCACCTACGAGCAGTACTTC.

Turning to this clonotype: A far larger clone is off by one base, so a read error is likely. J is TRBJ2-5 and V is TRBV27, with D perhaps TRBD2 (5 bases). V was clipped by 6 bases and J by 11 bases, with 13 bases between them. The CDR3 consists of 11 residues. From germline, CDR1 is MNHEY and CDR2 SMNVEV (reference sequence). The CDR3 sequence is CASSPSWEQYF. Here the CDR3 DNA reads TGTGCCAGCAGCCCGTCTTGGGAGCAGTACTTC.

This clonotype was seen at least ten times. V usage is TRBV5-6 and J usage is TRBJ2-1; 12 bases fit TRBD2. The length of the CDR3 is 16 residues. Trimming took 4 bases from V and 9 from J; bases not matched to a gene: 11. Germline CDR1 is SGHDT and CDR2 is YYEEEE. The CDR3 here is CASSPNGLAGRGEQFF. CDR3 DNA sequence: TGTGCCAGCAGCCCGAACGGACTAGCGGGGAGGGGTGAGCAGTTCTTC.

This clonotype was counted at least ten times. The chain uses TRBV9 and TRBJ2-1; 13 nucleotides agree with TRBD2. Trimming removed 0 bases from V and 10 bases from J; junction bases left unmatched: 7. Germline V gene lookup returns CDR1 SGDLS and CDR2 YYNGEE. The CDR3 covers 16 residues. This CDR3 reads CASSVGGLAGVMEQFF. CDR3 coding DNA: TGTGCCAGCAGCGTAGGAGGACTAGCGGGAGTTATGGAGCAGTTCTTC. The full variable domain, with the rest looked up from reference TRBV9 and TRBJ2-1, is DSGVTQTPKHLITATGQRVTLRCSPRSGDLSVYWYQQSLDQGLQFLIQYYNGEERAKGNILERFSAQQFPDLHSELNLSSLELGDSALYFCASSVGGLAGVMEQFFGPGTRLTVL.

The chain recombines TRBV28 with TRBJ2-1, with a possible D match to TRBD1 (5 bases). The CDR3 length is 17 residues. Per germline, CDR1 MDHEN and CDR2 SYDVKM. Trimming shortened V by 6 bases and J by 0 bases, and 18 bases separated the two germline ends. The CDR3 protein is CASRPQSGISSYNEQFF. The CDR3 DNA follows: TGTGCCAGCAGACCCCAATCAGGGATAAGCTCCTACAATGAGCAGTTCTTC.

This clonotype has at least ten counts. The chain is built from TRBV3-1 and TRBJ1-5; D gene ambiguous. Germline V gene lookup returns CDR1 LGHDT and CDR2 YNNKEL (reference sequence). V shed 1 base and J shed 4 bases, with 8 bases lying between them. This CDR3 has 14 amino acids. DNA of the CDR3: TGTGCCAGCAGCCAAGGACCCGGAAATCAGCCCCAGCATTTT. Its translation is CASSQGPGNQPQHF.

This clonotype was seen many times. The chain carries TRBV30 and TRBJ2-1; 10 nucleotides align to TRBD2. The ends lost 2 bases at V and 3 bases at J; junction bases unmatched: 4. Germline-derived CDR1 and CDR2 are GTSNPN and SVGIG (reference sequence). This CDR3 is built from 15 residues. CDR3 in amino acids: CAWSLGLADYNEQFF. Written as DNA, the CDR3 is TGTGCCTGGAGTCTCGGACTAGCGGACTACAATGAGCAGTTCTTC.

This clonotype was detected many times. CDR3 DNA: TGTGCCACCGCCGGGACAGGGGGCCCCACAGATACGCAGTATTTT. Residues: CATAGTGGPTDTQYF. The rearrangement uses TRBV24-1 and TRBJ2-3, with 12 bases fitting TRBD1. In germline, CDR1 is KGHDR, CDR2 SFDVKD. Trimming took 9 bases from V and 2 from J; bases not matched to a gene: 5. The CDR3 sequence is 15 residues long.

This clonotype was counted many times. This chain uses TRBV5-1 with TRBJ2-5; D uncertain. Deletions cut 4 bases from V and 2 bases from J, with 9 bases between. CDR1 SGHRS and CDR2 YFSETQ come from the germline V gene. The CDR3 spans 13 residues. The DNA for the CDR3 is TGCGCCAGCAGCCTCTCCGGGCAAGAGACCCAGTACTTC. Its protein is CASSLSGQETQYF.

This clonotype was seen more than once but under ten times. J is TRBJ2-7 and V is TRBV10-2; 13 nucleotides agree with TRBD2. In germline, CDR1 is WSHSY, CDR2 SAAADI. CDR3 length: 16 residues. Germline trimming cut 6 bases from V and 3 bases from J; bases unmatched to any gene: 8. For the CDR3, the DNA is TGCGCCAGCAGATACGGACTAGCGGGGGCCCTCTACGAGCAGTACTTC. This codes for CASRYGLAGALYEQYF.

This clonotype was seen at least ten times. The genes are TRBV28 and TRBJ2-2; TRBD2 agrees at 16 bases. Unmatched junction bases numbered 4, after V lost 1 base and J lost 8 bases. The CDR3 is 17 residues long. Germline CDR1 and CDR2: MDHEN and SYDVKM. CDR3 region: CASSLLGLAGGPGELFF. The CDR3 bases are TGTGCCAGCAGTTTATTGGGACTAGCGGGAGGGCCGGGGGAGCTGTTTTTT.